This paragraph reports one T cell receptor (beta chain). The target antigen is unknown. These data come from a study of T cells after posttransplantation cyclophosphamide. The study, taken as a whole, reports: After PTCy, TRB diversity resembled that of CNI/methotrexate controls. Tissue-infiltrating T cells from skin or gut overlapped little with blood T cells. Donor-recipient repertoire similarity was low at 1-2 months, rising over year one.

Sequencing was performed with immunoSEQ multiplex PCR; in TCRdb, only in-frame clones are kept and a portion is missing. The sample lists tens of thousands of clones; about 90% were seen once. The germline CDR1 and CDR2 sequences are SGDLS and YYNGEE. The CDR3 is 15 residues long. Trimming left V 0 bases short and J 7 bases short, with 14 bases between. The rearrangement joins TRBV9 to TRBJ2-1; perhaps TRBD2 as D (5 bases). This TCR derives from a woman aged 45-65 years in good health and a related stem cell transplant donor. The sample comprised PBMCs. CDR3 nucleotide sequence: TGTGCCAGCAGCGTAGGGACTGCCGGCCGAAATGAGCAGTTCTTC. This gives the protein CASSVGTAGRNEQFF. The complete variable domain, with remaining parts taken from reference TRBV9 and TRBJ2-1, reads DSGVTQTPKHLITATGQRVTLRCSPRSGDLSVYWYQQSLDQGLQFLIQYYNGEERAKGNILERFSAQQFPDLHSELNLSSLELGDSALYFCASSVGTAGRNEQFFGPGTRLTVL.